The 30 T cell receptor beta chains reported below all come from one sample, sequenced in a study of response to subunit inactivated influenza vaccine. TCRdb re-analysed the RT-PCR reads in MiXCR, keeping a single row per CDR3 protein. The sample carries around 520,000 distinct CDR3 sequences, approximately 12% recorded once. The starting material was PBMCs from blood, obtained on the day of vaccination. The receptors stem from a man aged 50-60 years who received an inactivated influenza vaccine.

The chain has TRBV9 and TRBJ2-3; no reliable D call. Germline V gene sequence: CDR1 SGDLS, CDR2 YYNGEE. This CDR3 spans 15 amino acids. The ends were cut back, 0 bases at V and 1 base at J, with 9 bases in the middle. Here the CDR3 reads CASSVAPSRTDTQYF. The CDR3 bases are TGTGCCAGCAGCGTAGCGCCTTCCCGCACAGATACGCAGTATTTT.

This rearrangement joins TRBV11-2 to TRBJ2-6; no clear D. Germline values: CDR1 SGHAT, CDR2 FQNNGV. The CDR3 length is 15 residues. Trimming took off 4 bases at V and 4 bases at J, with 11 bases between the two ends. CDR3 sequence reads: CASSSSLSGANVLTF. CDR3 DNA: TGTGCCAGCAGCTCTAGTCTATCCGGGGCCAACGTCCTGACTTTC.

The sample holds a few counts of this clonotype. V gene TRBV4-1 combines with J gene TRBJ1-2; TRBD1 agrees at 9 bases. CDR1 is MGHRA and CDR2 is YSYEKL in the germline V gene. This CDR3 has 15 residues. The J segment lost 5 bases and the V segment lost 2 bases, leaving 6 bases of the junction unmatched. CDR3 bases: TGCGCCAGCAGCCAACCGGGACAGGGAAAGTATGGCTACACCTTC. It translates to CASSQPGQGKYGYTF.

This rearrangement joins TRBV6-5 to TRBJ2-1, with 7 bases lining up with TRBD2. CDR1 and CDR2 (germline): MNHEY, SVGAGI. The V segment lost 2 bases and the J segment 4 bases; nucleotides outside the gene matches: 5. The CDR3 has 15 residues. The DNA for the CDR3 is TGTGCCAGCAGTTACAACCTGCGGGAGTACAATGAGCAGTTCTTC. It specifies CASSYNLREYNEQFF.

V usage is TRBV4-2 and J usage is TRBJ2-3; TRBD2 matches 8 bases. The germline V gene encodes CDR1 LGHNA and CDR2 YNFKEQ. Trimming cost V 3 bases and J 3 bases; bases outside gene matches: 11. The CDR3 totals 17 residues. The CDR3 DNA reads TGTGCCAGCAGCCAGGGGAGGCGCGGGAGGAAAACAGATACGCAGTATTTT. Encoded protein: CASSQGRRGRKTDTQYF.

This clonotype has just a few counts. The V and J genes are TRBV12-3 or TRBV12-4 and TRBJ2-5; D gene ambiguous. V shed 7 bases and J shed 3 bases, with 12 bases lying between them. This CDR3 region has 13 residues. CDR3 loop: CASTGSWKETQYF. The CDR3 nucleotides read TGTGCCAGCACTGGTAGTTGGAAAGAGACCCAGTACTTC.

V gene TRBV29-1 combines with J gene TRBJ2-7; 10 positions agree with TRBD2. The CDR3 covers 13 residues. The J segment lost 6 bases and the V segment lost 4 bases, leaving 6 bases of the junction unmatched. Germline CDR1 SQVTM, CDR2 ANQGSEA. CDR3 coding DNA: TGCAGCGTTGCTGGGACTAGCGTTGGCGAGCAGTACTTC. As protein: CSVAGTSVGEQYF.

This clonotype was detected only a few times. The chain couples TRBV10-3 to TRBJ2-3; D is ambiguous. CDR1 and CDR2 (germline): ENHRY, SYGVKD. Trimming removed 3 bases at V and 2 bases at J, with 9 bases between. The CDR3 is 14 amino acids. In DNA form, the CDR3 reads TGTGCCATCAGTGACGCGGTCAACACAGATACGCAGTATTTT. Encoded protein: CAISDAVNTDTQYF.

This clonotype was counted ten times or more. The rearrangement links TRBV9 to TRBJ2-1, with unresolved D. This CDR3 has 16 amino acids. V was trimmed by 0 bases and J by 2 bases, leaving 12 bases between them. CDR1 SGDLS and CDR2 YYNGEE come from the germline V gene. The CDR3 here is CASSVAIRYPYNEQFF. For the CDR3, the DNA is TGTGCCAGCAGCGTAGCTATCCGATACCCCTACAATGAGCAGTTCTTC.

This clonotype was observed at least ten times. This sequence joins TRBV6-2 or TRBV6-3 and TRBJ2-1; D remains unclear. Looked up from germline, CDR1 is MNHEY and CDR2 is SVGEGT. This CDR3 contains 16 residues. V was clipped by 0 bases and J by 0 bases, with 9 bases between them. DNA of the CDR3: TGTGCCAGCAGTTACTCGATCCAGAGCTCCTACAATGAGCAGTTCTTC. Protein sequence: CASSYSIQSSYNEQFF.

This clonotype has just a few counts. This sequence joins TRBV2 and TRBJ1-5; possible D gene TRBD1, 5 bases. Germline values: CDR1 SNHLY, CDR2 FYNNEI. The CDR3 sequence is 15 residues long. Trimming removed 3 bases from V and 3 bases from J, with 12 bases in between. This chain's CDR3 is CASSEGRVDNQPQHF. The CDR3 DNA reads TGTGCCAGCAGTGAGGGCAGGGTCGACAATCAGCCCCAGCATTTT.

The CDR3, as DNA: TGTGCCAGCAGTGACAGGGCCCACTCTAGCACAGATACGCAGTATTTT. It is translated as CASSDRAHSSTDTQYF. The chain employs TRBV2 and TRBJ2-3; TRBD1 is a possible D gene (5 bases). The CDR3 runs to 16 residues. The ends were cut back, 3 bases at V and 0 bases at J, with 13 bases in the middle. From germline, CDR1 is SNHLY and CDR2 FYNNEI.

The chain combines TRBV5-5 with TRBJ2-1; the match to TRBD2 covers 7 bases. The J segment lost 8 bases and the V segment lost 1 base, leaving 15 bases of the junction unmatched. The CDR3 has 17 amino acids. The germline CDR1 and CDR2 sequences are SGHKS and YYEKEE (reference sequence). DNA for the CDR3: TGTGCCAGCAGCTTGTGGGGCGGGAGCCCCGGGTTCGATGAGCAGTTCTTC. Translating gives CASSLWGGSPGFDEQFF.

The chain employs TRBV11-1 and TRBJ2-1, with 11 positions matching TRBD2. Germline V lookup: CDR1 SGHAT, CDR2 FQDESV (reference sequence). There are 19 residues in the CDR3. V dropped 4 bases and J dropped 0; count of bases not matched to a gene: 11. The chain's CDR3 is CASSSSGTSGISSYNEQFF. CDR3 DNA sequence: TGTGCCAGCAGCTCCTCCGGGACTAGCGGCATCAGCTCCTACAATGAGCAGTTCTTC.

The CDR3 nucleotides read TGCAGTGCTAGAGATCAGCTTTATAGCAATCAGCCCCAGCATTTT. Protein sequence: CSARDQLYSNQPQHF. The gene calls are TRBV20-1 and TRBJ1-5, with D unclear. V was cut by 0 bases and J by 0 bases, with 9 bases left in between. Germline loops: CDR1 DFQATT, CDR2 SNEGSKA (reference sequence). The CDR3 length is 15 residues.

In its sample, this clonotype was seen many times. This chain links TRBV10-3 with TRBJ2-1, with D possibly TRBD2 on 5 matching bases. Germline V gene sequence: CDR1 ENHRY, CDR2 SYGVKD. This CDR3 is built from 13 residues. Trimming took off 3 bases at V and 7 bases at J, with 10 bases between the two ends. CDR3 sequence reads: CAISDLASNEQFF. The DNA of the CDR3 is TGTGCCATCAGTGACCTAGCTAGTAATGAGCAGTTCTTC.

The rearrangement uses TRBV19 and TRBJ1-2, with 9 nucleotides matching TRBD1. The CDR3 is made up of 13 amino acids. The germline CDR1 and CDR2 sequences are LNHDA and SQIVND (reference sequence). Germline trimming cut 7 bases from V and 7 bases from J; bases unmatched to any gene: 7. For the CDR3, the DNA is TGTGCCAGTACGTCTGGGACAGGGCCTGGCTACACCTTC. It is translated as CASTSGTGPGYTF.

There are many counts of this clonotype. This chain links TRBV7-2 with TRBJ2-1; 16 nucleotides match TRBD2. Germline V CDR1 and CDR2: SGHTA, FQGNSA. V was pared by 3 bases and J by 2 bases, with 16 bases of the junction left unmatched. The CDR3 has 22 residues. In DNA, the CDR3 is TGTGCCAGCAGCTTCCCTGTAACCGGGACTAGCGGGGGGGCCTCCCCCTACAATGAGCAGTTCTTC. Translating gives CASSFPVTGTSGGASPYNEQFF.

This clonotype has a handful of counts. J is TRBJ2-2 and V is TRBV24-1; D ambiguous. V was shortened by 4 bases and J by 7 bases, with 3 bases between the two germline ends. The CDR3 length is 11 residues. Germline CDR1 and CDR2: KGHDR and SFDVKD. CDR3 sequence: CATSEGGELFF. CDR3 DNA: TGTGCCACCAGTGAAGGCGGGGAGCTGTTTTTT.

This chain links TRBV6-2 or TRBV6-3 with TRBJ2-7; TRBD1 might be the D (6 bases). This CDR3 comprises 15 residues. V was cut by 2 bases and J by 1 base, with 12 bases left in between. Germline V gene lookup returns CDR1 MNHEY and CDR2 SVGEGT. Here the CDR3 DNA reads TGTGCCAGCAGTTACCTACGGACAGCTTCCTACGAGCAGTACTTC. Residues: CASSYLRTASYEQYF.

V usage is TRBV7-9 and J usage is TRBJ2-1; 7 bases are a match to TRBD2. Germline CDR1 and CDR2: SEHNR and FQNEAQ (reference sequence). V shed 3 bases, J shed 3 bases, and the junction held 2 bases outside the gene matches. The CDR3 totals 14 residues. CDR3 sequence reads: CASSFSGVYNEQFF. CDR3 DNA sequence: TGTGCCAGCAGCTTCAGCGGGGTCTACAATGAGCAGTTCTTC.

In DNA, the CDR3 is TGTGCCAGCAGCTACGCGGGGGCGAAAGATACGCAGTATTTT. Its protein product is CASSYAGAKDTQYF. The V and J genes are TRBV6-5 and TRBJ2-3; weak D call: TRBD2 (7 bases). There are 14 residues in the CDR3. Per germline, CDR1 MNHEY and CDR2 SVGAGI. Trimming stripped 6 bases from V and 5 bases from J, with 15 bases between.

This clonotype was picked up many times. The chain employs TRBV12-3 or TRBV12-4 and TRBJ2-7; weak D call: TRBD1 (5 bases). V was shortened by 2 bases and J by 3 bases, with 11 bases between the two germline ends. CDR3 length: 14 amino acids. CDR3 residues: CASSLRQGGYEQYF. DNA for the CDR3: TGTGCCAGCAGTTTAAGGCAGGGTGGCTACGAGCAGTACTTC.

This clonotype was seen only a few times. The chain recombines TRBV24-1 with TRBJ2-2, with D possibly matching TRBD1 (5 bases). Trimming took off 9 bases at V and 5 bases at J, with 9 bases between the two ends. The CDR3 spans 12 residues. Germline values: CDR1 KGHDR, CDR2 SFDVKD. CDR3 nucleotides: TGTGCCACCCGTTCAGGGACCGGGGAGCTGTTTTTT. This gives the protein CATRSGTGELFF.

CDR3 sequence reads: CASSIQGAAEKLFF. The CDR3 bases are TGTGCCAGCAGTATACAGGGGGCTGCTGAAAAACTGTTTTTT. The chain is built from TRBV6-5 and TRBJ1-4; 9 bases map to TRBD1. The V gene's germline CDR1 is MNHEY and CDR2 SVGAGI. This CDR3 contains 14 residues. The ends lost 5 bases at V and 7 bases at J; junction bases unmatched: 5.

This clonotype appeared a few times. The chain carries TRBV29-1 and TRBJ2-4, with D possibly being TRBD1 (6 bases). Trimming removed 6 bases from V and 1 base from J, with 10 bases in between. The CDR3 length is 13 residues. Germline CDR1 is SQVTM and CDR2 is ANQGSEA. Written as DNA, the CDR3 is TGCAGCGTATACGACAGGGCCAAAAACATTCAGTACTTC. It encodes CSVYDRAKNIQYF. The variable domain in full, with the rest retrieved from reference TRBV29-1 and TRBJ2-4, is SAVISQKPSRDICQRGTSLTIQCQVDSQVTMMFWYRQQPGQSLTLIATANQGSEATYESGFVIDKFPISRPNLTFSTLTVSNMSPEDSSIYLCSVYDRAKNIQYFGAGTRLSVL.

J is TRBJ2-3 and V is TRBV5-5, with 7 bases that match TRBD1. CDR3 length: 16 residues. The J segment lost 0 bases and the V segment lost 4 bases, leaving 8 bases of the junction unmatched. Germline values: CDR1 SGHKS, CDR2 YYEKEE (reference sequence). CDR3 protein: CASSPMTGLSTDTQYF. CDR3 bases: TGTGCCAGCAGCCCAATGACAGGGCTAAGCACAGATACGCAGTATTTT.

The J gene is TRBJ2-7, the V gene TRBV7-8; D may be TRBD1 (5 bases). The V end was cut by 3 bases, the J end by 6 bases, with 9 bases between. Germline lookup yields CDR1 SGHVS and CDR2 FQNEAQ. CDR3 length equals 12 residues. DNA for the CDR3: TGTGCCAGCAGCTTTTCCAGGGCCGAGCAGTACTTC. This codes for CASSFSRAEQYF.

This clonotype was seen a handful of times. This chain joins TRBV6-2 or TRBV6-3 and TRBJ2-5, with TRBD1 identical over 7 bases. V shed 0 bases, J shed 4 bases, and the junction held 11 bases outside the gene matches. CDR1 MNHEY and CDR2 SVGEGT come from the germline V gene. This CDR3 spans 17 amino acids. Here the CDR3 reads CASSYSEGARVGETQYF. In DNA, the CDR3 is TGTGCCAGCAGTTACTCAGAGGGGGCGAGAGTGGGAGAGACCCAGTACTTC.

This clonotype was seen repeatedly, ten times or more. The gene calls are TRBV7-6 and TRBJ2-5, with D uncertain. The CDR3 totals 13 residues. Germline V CDR1 and CDR2: SGHVS, FNYEAQ. Trimming removed 4 bases from V and 4 bases from J, with 10 bases in between. The DNA for the CDR3 is TGTGCCAGCAGCTCCGTACGCGGAGAGACCCAGTACTTC. Its protein product is CASSSVRGETQYF.